The next 30 T cell receptor beta chains were all read from a single sample in a study of OX40 agonist ivuxolimab in advanced cancers. Preparation of the library involved the immunoSEQ multiplex PCR assay. Here the immuneACCESS table is served through TCRdb, limited to in-frame sequences with V and J called. Missing clones are a known gap in these copies; in checked studies unresolved V genes cover under half, and the rest lacks a known reason. Across this sample there are over 100,000 clones, with just over 90% seen only once. The top ten constitute less than 0.2% of the sample. Sequenced material: CD4+ or CD8+ T cells sorted from blood, taken in a trial of the OX40 agonist ivuxolimab. These TCRs come from an adult with an advanced solid tumor such as melanoma, head and neck, liver or kidney cancer.

The chain carries TRBV28 and TRBJ1-5; no clear D. Trimming cost V 10 bases and J 4 bases, with 11 bases left between them. Germline lookup yields CDR1 MDHEN and CDR2 SYDVKM. The CDR3 has 12 amino acids. CDR3 loop: CAIAGSNQPQHF. CDR3 coding DNA: TGTGCCATCGCGGGATCAAATCAGCCCCAGCATTTT.

The gene calls are TRBV28 and TRBJ1-3, with 7 bases aligning to TRBD1. The ends lost 5 bases at V and 2 bases at J; junction bases unmatched: 9. CDR1 is MDHEN and CDR2 is SYDVKM in the germline V gene. The CDR3 extends over 16 amino acids. The CDR3 nucleotides read TGTGCCAGCAGTCAGGGGGGTTATGATACTGGAAACACCATATATTTT. Protein product: CASSQGGYDTGNTIYF.

In this sample, this clone turned up a few times. This chain joins TRBV28 and TRBJ2-5; 7 bases align to TRBD1. The CDR3 contains 14 residues. V shed 5 bases, J shed 5 bases, and the junction held 8 bases outside the gene matches. Germline V gene data show CDR1 as MDHEN and CDR2 as SYDVKM. As DNA, the CDR3 is TGTGCCAGCAGTCCATCAGGGGGATGGGAGACCCAGTACTTC. It codes for CASSPSGGWETQYF.

The CDR3 sequence is CAISAPPGQRTDTQYF. CDR3 bases: TGTGCCATCAGCGCGCCGCCGGGACAACGCACAGATACGCAGTATTTT. The genes are TRBV10-3 and TRBJ2-3, with a possible D match to TRBD1 (6 bases). The ends were cut back, 6 bases at V and 1 base at J, with 17 bases in the middle. Germline CDR1 ENHRY, CDR2 SYGVKD. The CDR3 loop spans 16 amino acids.

The V call is TRBV15, the J call TRBJ2-1, with TRBD2 matching over 9 bases. Germline CDR1 LNHNV, CDR2 YYDKDF (reference sequence). The CDR3 is 15 residues long. The V gene end was trimmed by 6 bases and the J gene end by 10 bases; junction bases not matched to a gene: 13. The CDR3 coding sequence is TGTGCCACCAGGCCCCTAGCGGGACAACGGGGGGAGCAGTTCTTC. Translating it yields CATRPLAGQRGEQFF.

The V call is TRBV6-6, the J call TRBJ2-1; 7 nucleotides align to TRBD1. Looked up from germline, CDR1 is MNHNY and CDR2 is SVGAGI (reference sequence). V lost 6 bases to trimming and J lost 9 bases; unmatched junction nucleotides: 5. This CDR3 has 12 amino acids. CDR3 DNA: TGTGCCAGCAGACGCAGGGGGAGTGAGCAGTTCTTC. Amino acids: CASRRRGSEQFF.

The chain is built from TRBV6-1 and TRBJ2-1; the D gene is possibly TRBD2 (5 bases). Trimming pared 2 bases from V and 2 bases from J, leaving 10 bases between. Per the germline V gene, CDR1 is MNHNS and CDR2 is SASEGT. This CDR3 comprises 15 residues. CDR3 sequence reads: CASSETAVPYNEQFF. The CDR3 DNA is TGTGCCAGCAGTGAAACAGCGGTTCCCTACAATGAGCAGTTCTTC.

The CDR3 DNA reads as TGTGCCAGCAGCCAGGTGAACACCATATATTTT. Translation gives CASSQVNTIYF. The V and J genes are TRBV14 and TRBJ1-3; D gene uncertain. This CDR3 comprises 11 residues. Germline V gene lookup returns CDR1 SGHDN and CDR2 FVKESK. V was cut by 3 bases and J by 7 bases, with 4 bases left in between.

The genes are TRBV2 and TRBJ2-1; 8 nucleotides match TRBD1. Unmatched junction bases numbered 9, after V lost 7 bases and J lost 4 bases. CDR3 length: 15 amino acids. In germline, CDR1 is SNHLY, CDR2 FYNNEI. This CDR3 is CASNLGQGIYNEQFF. The CDR3 DNA follows: TGTGCCAGCAATCTTGGACAGGGTATATACAATGAGCAGTTCTTC.

The chain couples TRBV4-3 to TRBJ1-6, with 7 bases lining up with TRBD1. Germline trimming cut 1 base from V and 4 bases from J; bases unmatched to any gene: 7. Germline lookup yields CDR1 LGHNA and CDR2 YSLEER. This CDR3 region has 17 residues. CDR3 in DNA: TGCGCCAGCAGCCAAGCCGGGGTGGGACAGTATAATTCACCCCTCCACTTT. Amino acid sequence: CASSQAGVGQYNSPLHF.

This clone has only a few counts. The junction and the germline gene differ at one end; a read error may be behind it. The chain joins TRBV20-1 to TRBJ2-7; TRBD2 is a possible D gene (6 bases). Per the germline V gene, CDR1 is DFQATT and CDR2 is SNEGSKA (reference sequence). The CDR3 consists of 11 residues. CDR3 sequence (DNA): TGCAGTGCTAGACATCGGGACTTCCGAGACTTC. It is translated as CSARHRDFRDF.

The chain couples TRBV5-6 to TRBJ2-3, with a weak D call TRBD2 (6 bases). The V end lost 4 bases, the J end lost 2 bases, and 17 bases lay between the germline ends. CDR1 SGHDT and CDR2 YYEEEE come from the germline V gene. The CDR3 sequence is 16 residues long. The CDR3 reads CASSPRPGVNTDTQYF. CDR3 nucleotides: TGTGCCAGCAGCCCACGCCCGGGGGTGAACACAGATACGCAGTATTTT. Together with reference TRBV5-6 and TRBJ2-3, the CDR3 gives the full variable domain: DAGVTQSPTHLIKTRGQQVTLRCSPKSGHDTVSWYQQALGQGPQFIFQYYEEEERQRGNFPDRFSGHQFPNYSSELNVNALLLGDSALYLCASSPRPGVNTDTQYFGPGTRLTVL.

J is TRBJ2-2 and V is TRBV7-9; D gene unclear. Trimming cost V 1 base and J 5 bases, with 8 bases left between them. CDR3 length equals 14 residues. Germline CDR1 SEHNR, CDR2 FQNEAQ (reference sequence). CDR3 in DNA: TGTGCCAGCAGCTTAGGCGAGGCGACCGGGGAGCTGTTTTTT. Translation: CASSLGEATGELFF. Full variable domain (outside the CDR3, taken from reference TRBV7-9 and TRBJ2-2): DTGVSQNPRHKITKRGQNVTFRCDPISEHNRLYWYRQTLGQGPEFLTYFQNEAQLEKSRLLSDRFSAERPKGSFSTLEIQRTEQGDSAMYLCASSLGEATGELFFGEGSRLTVL.

The V and J genes are TRBV7-8 and TRBJ2-3; D may be TRBD2 (6 bases). CDR1 and CDR2 from the germline V gene are SGHVS and FQNEAQ. This CDR3 has 17 residues. V was pared by 6 bases and J by 6 bases, with 25 bases between. DNA for the CDR3: TGTGCCAGCAGTCAAGGAGTCGGGAGTGGAGGATCGGATACGCAGTATTTT. Its protein is CASSQGVGSGGSDTQYF.

The chain combines TRBV5-4 with TRBJ2-7; possible D gene TRBD1, 6 bases. Trimming pared 0 bases from V and 6 bases from J, leaving 10 bases between. The CDR3 spans 13 residues. Looked up from germline, CDR1 is SGHNT and CDR2 is YYREEE (reference sequence). The CDR3 spells CASSLDRVGEQYF. The CDR3 DNA reads as TGTGCCAGCAGCTTGGACAGGGTGGGCGAGCAGTACTTC.

V usage is TRBV19 and J usage is TRBJ1-5; D is ambiguous. The CDR3 loop spans 14 amino acids. V was shortened by 7 bases and J by 0 bases, with 10 bases between the two germline ends. Germline CDR1 LNHDA, CDR2 SQIVND (reference sequence). CDR3 loop: CASTTVNSNQPQHF. Here the CDR3 DNA reads TGTGCCAGTACCACCGTTAATAGCAATCAGCCCCAGCATTTT.

The rearrangement uses TRBV7-9 and TRBJ1-4; D remains unclear. CDR3 length equals 13 residues. Trimming shortened V by 3 bases and J by 5 bases, and 7 bases separated the two germline ends. The germline V gene has CDR1 SEHNR and CDR2 FQNEAQ (reference sequence). CDR3 amino acids: CASSFNTNEKLFF. CDR3 bases: TGTGCCAGCAGCTTCAATACGAATGAAAAACTGTTTTTT. Full variable domain (outside the CDR3, taken from reference TRBV7-9 and TRBJ1-4): DTGVSQNPRHKITKRGQNVTFRCDPISEHNRLYWYRQTLGQGPEFLTYFQNEAQLEKSRLLSDRFSAERPKGSFSTLEIQRTEQGDSAMYLCASSFNTNEKLFFGSGTQLSVL.

Worth noting for this clone: At the DNA level, this CDR3 is encoded by other sequences in the same sample as well. The J gene is TRBJ1-1, the V gene TRBV18; weak D call: TRBD1 (5 bases). The germline V gene has CDR1 KGHSH and CDR2 LQKENI. The V gene lost 6 bases and the J gene lost 0 bases, with 8 bases spanning the gap. CDR3 length equals 13 residues. The CDR3 region is CASSPTVNTEAFF. CDR3 DNA sequence: TGTGCCAGCTCGCCGACAGTGAACACTGAAGCTTTCTTT.

V and J are TRBV29-1 and TRBJ2-7, with 10 positions matching TRBD2. The V gene end was trimmed by 4 bases and the J gene end by 4 bases; junction bases not matched to a gene: 4. The CDR3 contains 13 residues. Germline CDR1 SQVTM, CDR2 ANQGSEA. The CDR3 sequence is CSVGASGSYEQYF. For the CDR3, the DNA is TGCAGCGTTGGGGCTAGCGGGAGTTACGAGCAGTACTTC.

This chain links TRBV5-4 with TRBJ2-2; TRBD1 matches at 7 bases. The CDR3 covers 14 residues. Germline lookup yields CDR1 SGHNT and CDR2 YYREEE (reference sequence). V gave up 10 bases and J gave up 4 bases; unmatched junction bases: 10. The CDR3 DNA reads as TGTGCCCTTACAGGGGCTTTGCGCACCGGGGAGCTGTTTTTT. Amino acids: CALTGALRTGELFF. Complete variable domain (other parts from reference TRBV5-4 and TRBJ2-2): ETGVTQSPTHLIKTRGQQVTLRCSSQSGHNTVSWYQQALGQGPQFIFQYYREEENGRGNFPPRFSGLQFPNYSSELNVNALELDDSALYLCALTGALRTGELFFGEGSRLTVL.

The genes are TRBV14 and TRBJ2-5; a possible D gene is TRBD2 (6 bases). Germline CDR1 reads SGHDN; CDR2 reads FVKESK. V was clipped by 5 bases and J by 7 bases, with 17 bases between them. This CDR3 spans 14 amino acids. DNA for the CDR3: TGTGCCAGCAGCTTCAACGGACCCGGGAGGACCCAGTACTTC. It specifies CASSFNGPGRTQYF.

The chain employs TRBV6-6 and TRBJ1-6; D not certain. The germline V gene encodes CDR1 MNHNY and CDR2 SVGAGI (reference sequence). CDR3 length: 14 amino acids. Trimming removed 0 bases at V and 7 bases at J, with 7 bases between. This chain's CDR3 is CASSYSGSNSPLHF. The CDR3 DNA sequence: TGTGCCAGCAGTTACTCCGGTTCCAATTCACCCCTCCACTTT.

The chain has TRBV9 and TRBJ2-2, with D unresolved. This CDR3 region has 14 residues. The V gene lost 0 bases and the J gene lost 0 bases, with 3 bases spanning the gap. Germline V CDR1 and CDR2: SGDLS, YYNGEE. CDR3 region: CASSVDSNTGELFF. The CDR3 DNA follows: TGTGCCAGCAGCGTAGACTCGAACACCGGGGAGCTGTTTTTT.

The CDR3 bases are TGTGCCAGCTCACCACTCGGAGATCAGCCCCAGCATTTT. It yields the protein CASSPLGDQPQHF. The chain has TRBV18 and TRBJ1-5; unclear D gene. CDR3 length: 13 residues. The germline CDR1 and CDR2 sequences are KGHSH and LQKENI. The V and J ends lost 1 base and 5 bases respectively, with 6 bases between them.

The chain employs TRBV4-1 and TRBJ2-5; 10 positions agree with TRBD2. The CDR3 is made up of 17 amino acids. After removal of 0 bases from V and 4 bases from J, the junction contained 8 bases not matched to a gene. Per germline, CDR1 MGHRA and CDR2 YSYEKL. DNA for the CDR3: TGCGCCAGCAGCCAAGATCGAGGTAGCGGGAGGCGAGAGACCCAGTACTTC. Translation gives CASSQDRGSGRRETQYF.

CDR3 sequence reads: CSQKYNEKLFF. CDR3 nucleotides: TGCAGCCAGAAGTATAATGAAAAACTGTTTTTT. The chain links TRBV20-1 to TRBJ1-4; no firm D call. Per the germline V gene, CDR1 is DFQATT and CDR2 is SNEGSKA (reference sequence). The CDR3 runs to 11 residues.

CDR3: CASRQSNQPQHF. As DNA, the CDR3 is TGTGCCAGCAGGCAGAGCAATCAGCCCCAGCATTTT. The chain has TRBV2 and TRBJ1-5; D ambiguous. The germline V and J ends were trimmed by 6 bases and 1 base, with 4 bases remaining between them. The CDR3 has 12 residues. The germline CDR1 and CDR2 sequences are SNHLY and FYNNEI.

The chain links TRBV7-8 to TRBJ2-7, with TRBD1 as a possible D gene (5 bases). Trimming pared 5 bases from V and 2 bases from J, leaving 22 bases between. This CDR3 region has 17 residues. Germline CDR1 reads SGHVS; CDR2 reads FQNEAQ. The CDR3 loop is CASSRETAPLGTYEQYF. Written as DNA, the CDR3 is TGTGCCAGCAGCAGAGAGACAGCTCCCCTGGGAACCTACGAGCAGTACTTC.

The V and J genes are TRBV6-4 and TRBJ1-1; no firm D call. Germline V gives CDR1 MRHNA, CDR2 SNTAGT. The CDR3 is made up of 12 amino acids. With 0 bases removed from V and 7 bases from J, the gap between germline ends came to 6 bases. The CDR3 sequence: CASSDSIGEAFF. The CDR3 DNA is TGTGCCAGCAGTGACTCGATTGGTGAAGCTTTCTTT.

The CDR3 here is CASSPGTVGNTIYF. The CDR3 DNA sequence: TGTGCCAGCAGCCCGGGGACAGTGGGAAACACCATATATTTT. The chain employs TRBV7-9 and TRBJ1-3, with 7 bases aligning to TRBD1. Germline V lookup: CDR1 SEHNR, CDR2 FQNEAQ (reference sequence). CDR3 length: 14 amino acids. Unmatched junction bases numbered 5, after V lost 5 bases and J lost 4 bases.